Shown below are 10 T cell receptor beta chains from a single sample sequenced in a study of immune evolution from preneoplasia to lung adenocarcinoma (dated by TCRdb to the early 2020s). Libraries came from the immunoSEQ multiplex PCR assay. Entries here come from immuneACCESS through TCRdb and include only in-frame sequences with V and J called. Some clones fail to appear in such tables; in the studies checked, an unresolved V gene covers under half of the shortfall, and the cause of the remainder is unknown. The sample yields around 10,000 clones; 80% to 85% were counted once. The ten most abundant clones make up around 4.9% of the sample. Sequenced sample: FFPE minimally invasive lung adenocarcinoma tissue. The sample's cell subset or site, from its label and the paper: micro-invasive lung adenocarcinoma (MIA). These TCRs come from a person between 65 and 79 years old with lung adenocarcinoma. Some clones in this sample may be carry-over from other donors' samples.

Only a few counts were recorded for this clone. This chain joins TRBV7-3 and TRBJ2-1; D gene uncertain. CDR3 length: 15 amino acids. Germline V CDR1 and CDR2: SGHTA, FQGTGA. V was clipped by 5 bases and J by 2 bases, with 13 bases between them. The CDR3 loop reads CASSPSPSTYNEQFF. Written as DNA, the CDR3 is TGTGCCAGCAGCCCTTCCCCATCCACCTACAATGAGCAGTTCTTC.

The chain joins TRBV28 to TRBJ2-2, with a weak D call TRBD2 (6 bases). This CDR3 is 14 amino acids long. V shed 7 bases and J shed 3 bases, with 12 bases lying between them. In germline, CDR1 is MDHEN, CDR2 SYDVKM. The CDR3 DNA sequence: TGTGCCAGCATGAGACTAGTGGACACCGGGGAGCTGTTTTTT. As protein: CASMRLVDTGELFF.

Details on this clone: A junction end diverges from the germline sequence, so it may reflect a read error. The rearrangement links TRBV5-1 to TRBJ1-4; D remains unclear. The CDR3 length is 14 residues. Germline CDR1 and CDR2: SGHRS and YFSETQ. In nucleotides, the CDR3 is TGCGCCAGCAGATTGGGAGGAACTAATGAAAAACTGTTTTTT. It codes for CASRLGGTNEKLFF.

V is TRBV4-1 and J is TRBJ1-5; D perhaps matches TRBD1 (6 bases). Trimming removed 5 bases from V and 2 bases from J, with 19 bases in between. Germline lookup yields CDR1 MGHRA and CDR2 YSYEKL. The CDR3 consists of 17 residues. CDR3 sequence: CASSSTETGWGNQPQHF. DNA of the CDR3: TGCGCCAGCAGCTCGACGGAAACAGGGTGGGGCAATCAGCCCCAGCATTTT.

The chain is built from TRBV5-8 and TRBJ2-2; 8 nucleotides agree with TRBD2. With 7 bases clipped from V and 3 bases from J, the junction kept 5 bases outside the gene matches. Per germline, CDR1 SGHTS and CDR2 YDEGEE. The CDR3 is 14 amino acids. CDR3 bases: TGTGCCAGCGGGAAGCGGGGGTACACCGGGGAGCTGTTTTTT. As protein: CASGKRGYTGELFF.

The V gene is TRBV28, the J gene TRBJ1-5; weak D call: TRBD1 (6 bases). Between the trimmed V and J ends, which lost 6 bases and 4 bases, there was a span of 16 bases. The CDR3 spans 15 residues. The germline V gene has CDR1 MDHEN and CDR2 SYDVKM. CDR3 in DNA: TGTGCCAGCAGACGAAGGGGGGGGAATAATCAGCCCCAGCATTTT. This codes for CASRRRGGNNQPQHF.

This clone was seen a handful of times. The chain couples TRBV7-2 to TRBJ2-1; 8 bases agree with TRBD2. Germline V gives CDR1 SGHTA, CDR2 FQGNSA. This CDR3 contains 16 residues. With V trimmed by 2 bases and J by 3 bases, 6 bases remained unmatched. CDR3 sequence: CASSLLPGGNYNEQFF. CDR3 nucleotides: TGTGCCAGCAGCTTACTCCCGGGGGGGAACTACAATGAGCAGTTCTTC.

V and J are TRBV30 and TRBJ1-5, with a weak D call TRBD1 (5 bases). Trimming pared 0 bases from V and 11 bases from J, leaving 20 bases between. CDR1 is GTSNPN and CDR2 is SVGIG in the germline V gene (reference sequence). The CDR3 loop spans 15 amino acids. Here the CDR3 DNA reads TGTGCCTGGAGTGTACGGAGGCAGGGCCCGGAGGCCCAGCATTTT. This sequence encodes CAWSVRRQGPEAQHF.

The rearrangement joins TRBV5-1 to TRBJ1-6; D gene ambiguous. This CDR3 has 14 residues. Trimming cost V 1 base and J 7 bases, with 9 bases left between them. Germline loops: CDR1 SGHRS, CDR2 YFSETQ. CDR3 amino acids: CASSLNYGNSPLHF. The CDR3 nucleotides are TGCGCCAGCAGCTTGAATTATGGGAATTCACCCCTCCACTTT.

The chain has TRBV2 and TRBJ2-7; D gene ambiguous. This CDR3 has 15 residues. Germline values: CDR1 SNHLY, CDR2 FYNNEI. Trimming pared 5 bases from V and 0 bases from J, leaving 14 bases between. DNA for the CDR3: TGTGCCAGCAGTCACACAACGTCGAGCTCCTACGAGCAGTACTTC. This gives the protein CASSHTTSSSYEQYF.